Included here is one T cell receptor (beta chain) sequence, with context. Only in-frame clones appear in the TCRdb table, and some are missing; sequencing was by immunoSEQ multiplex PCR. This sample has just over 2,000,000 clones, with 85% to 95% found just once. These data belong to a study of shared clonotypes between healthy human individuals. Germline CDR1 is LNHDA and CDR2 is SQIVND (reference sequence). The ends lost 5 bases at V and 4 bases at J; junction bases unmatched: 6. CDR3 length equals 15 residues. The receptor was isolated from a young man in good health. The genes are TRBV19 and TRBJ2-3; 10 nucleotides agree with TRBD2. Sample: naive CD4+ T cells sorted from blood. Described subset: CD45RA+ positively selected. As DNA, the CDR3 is TGTGCCAGTAGTTGGCTAGCGGGAGTCTCAGATACGCAGTATTTT. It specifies CASSWLAGVSDTQYF.